At least ten counts were recorded for the clone carrying this T cell receptor beta chain. This CDR3 is 15 amino acids long. Trimming at V came to 3 bases and at J to 7 bases, leaving 6 bases not matched to a gene. Germline V lookup: CDR1 SGHRS, CDR2 YFSETQ. This specimen belongs to a study of spatial heterogeneity in lung cancer. Each TCR cDNA molecule bore a unique molecular identifier. Each CDR3 protein gets one entry after TCRdb re-called the 5' RACE reads with MiXCR. The repertoire holds 30,000 to 45,000 distinct CDR3 sequences, with 2.5% to 3.5% as singletons. The time point: sample taken at primary tumor resection. A total of 72 untreated early-stage non-small cell lung cancer patients served as donors.

The sequence came from a male donor with early-stage non-small cell lung cancer. This specimen was normal lung tissue next to the tumor, taken at surgery. The genes are TRBV5-1 and TRBJ1-4; 10 bases match TRBD1. CDR3 residues: CASSYDRGRSEKLFF. CDR3 DNA: TGCGCCAGCAGCTACGACAGGGGGCGGTCTGAAAAACTGTTTTTT. The full variable domain, completed using reference TRBV5-1 and TRBJ1-4, is KAGVTQTPRYLIKTRGQQVTLSCSPISGHRSVSWYQQTPGQGLQFLFEYFSETQRNKGNFPGRFSGRQFSNSRSEMNVSTLELGDSALYLCASSYDRGRSEKLFFGSGTQLSVL.